The next 13 T cell receptor beta chains were all read from a single sample in a study of tissue T cells after allogeneic stem cell transplantation. The method was immunoSEQ multiplex PCR; TCRdb's version includes in-frame clones alone and lacks a portion of them. This repertoire shows about 48,000 clones, about three quarters found once; its top ten account for approximately 0.5%. Sequenced material: sorted cells pooled from one or two spleens. These receptors came from a pool of C57BL/6 mice in good health.

As concerns this clone: All gene names here are mouse names. The missing CDR3 end, 1 residue past where the read stops, is filled in from the germline J gene. The chain combines TRBV31 with TRBJ2-1; 11 nucleotides agree with TRBD2. This CDR3 contains 15 residues. Trimming took 1 base from V and 7 from J; bases not matched to a gene: 6. Germline V gives CDR1 GKSSPN, CDR2 SITVG. CDR3 protein: CAWSPDWGEGAEQFF. CDR3 DNA (partial): TGTGCCTGGAGTCCGGACTGGGGGGAAGGGGCTGAGCAGTTC.

Worth noting for this clone: Mouse gene names and germline throughout. The CDR3 is cut off 1 residue early in the read; its end comes from the germline J gene. The chain links TRBV31 to TRBJ1-3; D not resolved. The germline V and J ends were trimmed by 4 bases and 0 bases, with 4 bases remaining between them. The CDR3 extends over 12 amino acids. Germline V gene data show CDR1 as GKSSPN and CDR2 as SITVG. The CDR3 DNA, read in part, is TGTGCCTGGAAGGATTCTGGAAATACGCTCTAT. It specifies CAWKDSGNTLY. Given in full, the CDR3 is CAWKDSGNTLYF.

On this clone: Gene names follow the mouse nomenclature. Coverage ceases 1 residue before the CDR3 finishes, and the germline J gene fills in the end. V and J are TRBV13-2 and TRBJ2-5; no firm D call. Per the germline V gene, CDR1 is NNHNN and CDR2 is SYGAGS (reference sequence). The CDR3 extends over 13 amino acids. Trimming took 2 bases from V and 0 from J, leaving 4 bases between them. This CDR3 reads CASGEGNQDTQYF. CDR3 DNA, as far as it was read: TGTGCCAGCGGTGAAGGCAACCAAGACACCCAGTAC.

Worth noting for this clone: The germline and genes are mouse ones. Read sequence stops 1 residue before the CDR3 end, and the germline J gene provides the missing end. This chain connects TRBV13-1 to TRBJ1-1; 7 nucleotides agree with TRBD1. The CDR3 totals 14 residues. Trimming removed 0 bases from V and 1 base from J; junction bases left unmatched: 0. Germline assignment: CDR1 NSHNY and CDR2 SYGAGN. Incomplete CDR3 DNA: TGTGCCAGCAGTGATGGGACAGGGAACACAGAAGTCTTC. Encoded protein: CASSDGTGNTEVF. The complete CDR3 sequence is CASSDGTGNTEVFF.

A note on this clone: The germline and genes are mouse ones. The read terminates 1 residue before the CDR3 end, so the remaining end is supplied by the germline J gene. This chain joins TRBV16 and TRBJ2-2, with TRBD2 matching over 9 bases. Germline CDR1 and CDR2: SGHSA and FRNQAP. The CDR3 is made up of 14 amino acids. Losses at the gene ends were 5 bases for V and 5 bases for J; bases not matched to a gene: 3. The CDR3 bases that were read are TGTGCAAGCAGCCCACTGGGGGGAACCGGGCAGCTCTAC. This codes for CASSPLGGTGQLY. The CDR3, in full, reads CASSPLGGTGQLYF. Together with reference TRBV16 and TRBJ2-2, the CDR3 gives the full variable domain: NAGVIQTPRHKVTGKGQEATLWCEPISGHSAVFWYRQTIVQGLEFLTYFRNQAPIDDSGMPKERFSAQMPNQSHSTLKIQSTQPQDSAVYLCASSPLGGTGQLYFGEGSKLTVL.

A note on this clone: Germline and genes: mouse. The part of the CDR3 DNA that was read is TGTGCTAGCAGTAGAGAGGGGGCTCAAGACACCCAGTAC. It encodes CASSREGAQDTQY. The complete CDR3 reads CASSREGAQDTQYF. The genes are TRBV17 and TRBJ2-5; D may be TRBD1 or TRBD2 (6 bases each). The DNA ends 1 residue before the CDR3 does, and the rest of the CDR3 is filled in from the germline J gene. With 0 bases removed from V and 3 bases from J, the gap between germline ends came to 7 bases. Germline-derived CDR1 and CDR2 are MNHDT and YYDKIL. The length of the CDR3 is 14 residues.

A few counts support this clone. The listed genes are named as in mouse. The sample holds other DNA sequences that translate to the same CDR3. CDR3 bases read: TGTGCCAGCGGTGATGCTGGGGGGGCGCGGGAACAGTAC. Its translation: CASGDAGGAREQY. The full CDR3 reads CASGDAGGAREQYF. V and J are TRBV13-2 and TRBJ2-7; TRBD2 agrees at 10 bases. The read halts 1 residue ahead of the CDR3 end, with the missing end drawn from the germline J gene. Germline V gene data show CDR1 as NNHNN and CDR2 as SYGAGS (reference sequence). CDR3 length equals 14 residues. J gave up 7 bases and V 0 bases, and 4 bases lay outside the gene matches.

On this clone itself: Germline and genes: mouse. The CDR3 is cut off 1 residue early in the read; its end comes from the germline J gene. The rearrangement joins TRBV3 to TRBJ2-4; either TRBD1 or TRBD2 may fit D (5 bases each). The germline CDR1 and CDR2 sequences are SNHLY and FYNGKV (reference sequence). V lost 5 bases and J 5 bases, leaving 11 bases between the germline ends. This CDR3 region has 13 residues. Incomplete CDR3 DNA: TGTGCCAGCAGCCACAGAGGGGCAAACACCTTGTAC. It yields the protein CASSHRGANTLY. In full, the CDR3 reads CASSHRGANTLYF.

This clone came up a few times. Genes here carry mouse names. Sequencing ends 1 residue short of the CDR3 end; the germline J gene provides the rest. The rearrangement uses TRBV16 and TRBJ1-3; maybe TRBD1 (6 bases). Trimming cost V 2 bases and J 0 bases, with 8 bases left between them. The CDR3 sequence is 15 residues long. The germline CDR1 and CDR2 sequences are SGHSA and FRNQAP. The DNA read from the CDR3 is TGTGCAAGCAGCTTATGGGGGGCTTCTGGAAATACGCTCTAT. Encoded protein: CASSLWGASGNTLY. The complete CDR3 sequence is CASSLWGASGNTLYF.

As concerns this clone: Gene names and germline refer to mouse. The CDR3 end is not reached by the read, which stops 1 residue before it; the germline J gene fills it in. The chain uses TRBV13-2 and TRBJ2-5; D assignment may be TRBD1 or TRBD2 (6 bases each). Trimming removed 0 bases at V and 2 bases at J, with 13 bases between. Germline CDR1 and CDR2: NNHNN and SYGAGS (reference sequence). The CDR3 covers 16 residues. CDR3 sequence: CASGDARGRGQDTQYF. The sequenced CDR3 bases are TGTGCCAGCGGTGATGCTCGGGGGCGCGGCCAAGACACCCAGTAC.

This clone was counted a few times. Gene names are the mouse ones. The read ends 1 residue before the CDR3 terminus; that terminus is restored from the germline J gene. The chain links TRBV3 to TRBJ1-4; tentative D call: TRBD1 (5 bases). Germline CDR1 and CDR2: SNHLY and FYNGKV (reference sequence). Trimming took off 3 bases at V and 3 bases at J, with 8 bases between the two ends. This CDR3 is 14 amino acids long. CDR3 sequence reads: CASSFGGTNERLFF. The sequenced part of the CDR3 DNA is TGTGCCAGCAGCTTTGGGGGTACCAACGAAAGATTATTT.

Worth noting for this clone: The gene symbols are mouse symbols. The observed sequence ends 1 residue before the CDR3 terminus, with the missing tail filled in from the germline J gene. Additional DNA sequences in this sample encode the identical CDR3. V gene TRBV12-1 combines with J gene TRBJ2-5; weak D call: TRBD1 (6 bases). From germline, CDR1 is SGHSN and CDR2 HYEKVE. Between the trimmed V and J ends, which lost 1 base and 0 bases, there was a span of 7 bases. CDR3 length equals 14 residues. This CDR3 reads CASSLDRNQDTQYF. CDR3 bases read: TGTGCCAGCTCTCTGGACAGAAACCAAGACACCCAGTAC.

This clone occurred a few times. Any gene name here is a mouse gene name. The CDR3 is cut off 1 residue early in the read; its end comes from the germline J gene. The rearrangement joins TRBV3 to TRBJ2-7; TRBD1 might be the D (6 bases). The CDR3 is 13 residues long. Trimming left V 2 bases short and J 5 bases short, with 10 bases between. Germline loops: CDR1 SNHLY, CDR2 FYNGKV (reference sequence). Incomplete CDR3 DNA: TGTGCCAGCAGCTTAAACAGGGCCCATGAACAGTAC. It translates to CASSLNRAHEQY. The entire CDR3 protein reads CASSLNRAHEQYF.